A single sample is the source of the 17 T cell receptor beta chains below, sequenced in a study of shared clonotypes between healthy human individuals (dated by TCRdb to the early 2020s). Library method: the immunoSEQ multiplex PCR assay. TCRdb retrieved this table from immuneACCESS and kept in-frame rearrangements only. Not all clones are present; in checked studies, unresolved V genes account for under half, and no reason is known for the remainder. Within this sample are some 89,000 clones, with about two thirds of them counted one time only. The ten top clones hold around 41% of the sample. The sample taken for sequencing was memory CD8+ T cells sorted from blood. Interpreted using the paper, the cell subset or site label stands for: CD45RO+ cells pooled with CCR7-negative TemRA cells. The receptors come from a man aged 30 to 45 in good health.

The CDR3 loop reads CASSVAGSRTDTQYF. The CDR3 region has the DNA TGTGCCAGCAGCGTAGCTGGGAGTAGGACAGATACGCAGTATTTT. The chain employs TRBV9 and TRBJ2-3, with D perhaps matching TRBD2 (5 bases). The V gene's germline CDR1 is SGDLS and CDR2 YYNGEE. V lost 0 bases and J 3 bases, leaving 11 bases between the germline ends. The CDR3 is 15 amino acids.

This chain connects TRBV25-1 to TRBJ2-1; the D is unclear. Looked up from germline, CDR1 is MGHDK and CDR2 is SYGVNS. The V end was cut by 6 bases, the J end by 0 bases, with 15 bases between. The CDR3 runs 16 residues. The CDR3 spells CASSPLGSDSYNEQFF. The CDR3 DNA sequence: TGTGCCAGCAGCCCATTGGGCAGTGACTCCTACAATGAGCAGTTCTTC.

The chain carries TRBV25-1 and TRBJ2-2; D gene unclear. V was shortened by 1 base and J by 8 bases, with 5 bases between the two germline ends. CDR1 and CDR2 from the germline V gene are MGHDK and SYGVNS. This CDR3 is 12 amino acids long. The CDR3 reads CASSELRGELFF. Here the CDR3 DNA reads TGTGCCAGCAGTGAATTGAGGGGGGAGCTGTTTTTT.

There are many counts of this clone. Additional DNA sequences in this sample encode the identical CDR3. The chain couples TRBV2 to TRBJ2-7; 11 bases match TRBD2. The ends lost 5 bases at V and 1 base at J; junction bases unmatched: 7. The CDR3 is 16 amino acids. Germline CDR1 and CDR2: SNHLY and FYNNEI. The CDR3 here is CASSLGLAGLSYEQYF. The DNA for the CDR3 is TGTGCCAGCAGTCTCGGACTAGCGGGTTTATCCTACGAGCAGTACTTC.

V is TRBV27 and J is TRBJ2-2, with D tentatively TRBD2 (5 bases). Trimming stripped 2 bases from V and 7 bases from J, with 11 bases between. The CDR3 covers 14 residues. Per germline, CDR1 MNHEY and CDR2 SMNVEV (reference sequence). In DNA form, the CDR3 reads TGTGCCAGCAGTTTAGGGCTAGGGAGCGGGGAGCTGTTTTTT. Translation: CASSLGLGSGELFF.

The chain links TRBV19 to TRBJ2-3; no clear D. Trimming stripped 6 bases from V and 5 bases from J, with 15 bases between. The CDR3 runs to 14 residues. Germline V gene data show CDR1 as LNHDA and CDR2 as SQIVND (reference sequence). The CDR3 DNA reads as TGTGCCAGTAGCCCGACCCGATTCGGAGATACGCAGTATTTT. This gives the protein CASSPTRFGDTQYF.

The V gene is TRBV11-2, the J gene TRBJ2-5, with D unclear. Trimming removed 2 bases at V and 4 bases at J, with 8 bases between. The CDR3 sequence is 13 residues long. Germline lookup yields CDR1 SGHAT and CDR2 FQNNGV. The CDR3 DNA reads TGTGCCAGCAGCTTATGGGTTTCAGAGACCCAGTACTTC. It specifies CASSLWVSETQYF.

The CDR3 loop is CASSGQANTEAFF. In DNA form, the CDR3 reads TGTGCCAGCTCAGGACAGGCGAACACTGAAGCTTTCTTT. This chain connects TRBV18 to TRBJ1-1; TRBD1 agrees at 7 bases. V lost 5 bases to trimming and J lost 1 base; unmatched junction nucleotides: 1. This CDR3 region has 13 residues. Germline V gene lookup returns CDR1 KGHSH and CDR2 LQKENI.

In this sample, this clone turned up many times. V is TRBV6-4 and J is TRBJ2-3; perhaps TRBD2 as D (5 bases). This CDR3 has 15 amino acids. Germline V lookup: CDR1 MRHNA, CDR2 SNTAGT. V lost 0 bases, J lost 3 bases, and 10 bases lay in between. CDR3 sequence reads: CASSDSAGVTDTQYF. CDR3 DNA sequence: TGTGCCAGCAGTGACTCGGCGGGTGTGACAGATACGCAGTATTTT.

The V gene is TRBV9, the J gene TRBJ2-2; no reliable D call. The V end lost 0 bases, the J end lost 6 bases, and 12 bases lay between the germline ends. The CDR3 consists of 15 residues. Germline loops: CDR1 SGDLS, CDR2 YYNGEE. The CDR3 DNA reads TGTGCCAGCAGCGTAGCTAAGGTCTCCCCCGGGGAGCTGTTTTTT. Its protein product is CASSVAKVSPGELFF.

This clone was detected only once. V gene TRBV7-9 combines with J gene TRBJ2-3; weak D call: TRBD2 (6 bases). The CDR3 consists of 18 residues. Trimming took off 1 base at V and 1 base at J, with 18 bases between the two ends. Germline V gene lookup returns CDR1 SEHNR and CDR2 FQNEAQ (reference sequence). The CDR3 protein is CASSLGSSGTPGTDTQYF. In DNA, the CDR3 is TGTGCCAGCAGCTTAGGTTCCTCCGGGACTCCAGGCACAGATACGCAGTATTTT. Full variable domain (rest looked up from reference TRBV7-9 and TRBJ2-3): DTGVSQNPRHKITKRGQNVTFRCDPISEHNRLYWYRQTLGQGPEFLTYFQNEAQLEKSRLLSDRFSAERPKGSFSTLEIQRTEQGDSAMYLCASSLGSSGTPGTDTQYFGPGTRLTVL.

This sequence joins TRBV29-1 and TRBJ1-2; unclear D gene. V was pared by 4 bases and J by 6 bases, with 9 bases between. This CDR3 spans 11 amino acids. Per germline, CDR1 SQVTM and CDR2 ANQGSEA. The CDR3 sequence is CSVVARDGYTF. The DNA for the CDR3 is TGCAGCGTTGTGGCAAGGGATGGCTACACCTTC.

The chain carries TRBV6-5 and TRBJ2-7, with 9 bases aligning to TRBD1. CDR1 and CDR2 (germline): MNHEY, SVGAGI. The V gene end was trimmed by 6 bases and the J gene end by 5 bases; junction bases not matched to a gene: 11. The CDR3 loop spans 15 amino acids. The CDR3 protein is CASSPGTGLVNEQYF. The CDR3 DNA follows: TGTGCCAGCAGCCCCGGGACAGGGCTGGTCAACGAGCAGTACTTC.

Turning to this clone: The same CDR3 can be traced to other DNA sequences in this sample. The CDR3 region has the DNA TGTGCCAGCAGCCAATCAGGACAGGGCTACACCTTC. Its protein product is CASSQSGQGYTF. The chain combines TRBV16 with TRBJ1-2, with D possibly being TRBD1 (6 bases). V was pared by 0 bases and J by 8 bases, with 7 bases between. CDR1 is KGHSY and CDR2 is FQNENV in the germline V gene. CDR3 length: 12 amino acids.

The chain has TRBV29-1 and TRBJ1-2, with D maybe TRBD1 (6 bases). Deletions cut 7 bases from V and 5 bases from J, with 23 bases between. CDR3 size: 15 residues. Germline CDR1 and CDR2: SQVTM and ANQGSEA. CDR3 loop: CSARGEDRDGYGYTF. The DNA for the CDR3 is TGCAGCGCCCGCGGGGAGGACAGAGATGGTTATGGCTACACCTTC.

The V call is TRBV7-9, the J call TRBJ1-2; no clear D gene. Germline CDR1 and CDR2: SEHNR and FQNEAQ (reference sequence). The CDR3 contains 11 residues. V shed 0 bases and J shed 6 bases, with 2 bases lying between them. This chain's CDR3 is CASSLADGYTF. Here the CDR3 DNA reads TGTGCCAGCAGCTTAGCGGATGGCTACACCTTC.

This clone was observed at least ten times. This chain uses TRBV5-6 with TRBJ2-1; 11 nucleotides align to TRBD2. Germline V gives CDR1 SGHDT, CDR2 YYEEEE. The CDR3 consists of 16 residues. V lost 0 bases to trimming and J lost 4 bases; unmatched junction nucleotides: 3. DNA for the CDR3: TGTGCCAGCAGCTTGGAGGCTAGCGGGGGGTACAATGAGCAGTTCTTC. Its protein is CASSLEASGGYNEQFF.